This T cell receptor (beta chain) originates from a study of blood T cell repertoires in COVID-19. Study-wide context: There were acute and convalescent COVID-19 samples, and they came from the United States, Italy and Spain. From T cells, B-cell-depleted T cells, or PBMCs came the material, which was cDNA or gDNA.

With 6 bases removed from V and 4 bases from J, the gap between germline ends came to 10 bases. This CDR3 spans 13 amino acids. As processed by the authors: It was from reference gene primer amplification that nucleated cell counts were estimated. Sequencing used immunoSEQ multiplex PCR; TCRdb keeps in-frame clones, though not all of them. V and J calls plus clone size are reproduced from that table; the DNA served to infer D and trimming. Counted here are tens of thousands of clones, around 87% occurring once; the ten biggest clones make up 6.5% to 9.5%. Sequenced input: peripheral blood. The V call is TRBV12-3 or TRBV12-4, the J call TRBJ1-5; D possibly corresponds to TRBD1 (6 bases). This sequence was found in a man in his forties or fifties with active COVID-19. The CDR3 is CASSLQGNQPQHF. The CDR3 DNA sequence: TGTGCCAGCAGCTTACAGGGAAATCAGCCCCAGCATTTT.